This T cell receptor beta chain was sequenced for a study of regulatory T cells in long-lasting Graves disease. In building TCR beta libraries, iRepertoire HTBI primers were used together with Arm-PCR of CDR3 regions. TCRdb re-called the multiplex PCR reads through MiXCR, storing one row per CDR3 protein. The sample carries roughly 560,000 distinct CDR3 sequences, 15% to 20% recorded once. In this sample, this clonotype turned up many times. The CDR3 totals 15 residues. V lost 0 bases to trimming and J lost 4 bases, with 13 bases between them. Per the germline V gene, CDR1 is SGHRS and CDR2 is YFSETQ. As for time point: newly diagnosed GD, antithyroid drugs for less than 3 months. Preparation of the TCR library used RNA extracted from PBMCs. Graves' disease diagnosis used American Thyroid Association guidelines. The sample was also reused in another study, on T cells in Graves' hyperthyroidism and ophthalmopathy. Per that paper: Orbital computed tomography and thyroid ultrasound, together with serum TRAb and thyroxine and clinical symptoms, were used for diagnoses. Most thyroid-expanded clonotypes above 0.001 were also found in blood.

This chain links TRBV5-1 with TRBJ1-1; D may be TRBD1 (6 bases). The receptor was derived from a woman aged 40 to 65 with Graves disease. Sequenced material: peripheral blood mononuclear cells (PBMCs), taken at new diagnosis, from a patient treated with antithyroid drugs. This CDR3 is CASSLEAGGLTEAFF. In DNA form, the CDR3 reads TGCGCCAGCAGCTTGGAAGCGGGGGGGCTCACTGAAGCTTTCTTT.